The 29 T cell receptor beta chains reported below all come from one sample, sequenced in a study of blood T cell repertoires in COVID-19 (TCRdb year 2020). Library preparation used the immunoSEQ multiplex PCR assay. Entries here come from immuneACCESS through TCRdb and include only in-frame sequences with V and J called. Some clones fail to appear in such tables; in the studies checked, an unresolved V gene covers under half of the shortfall, and the cause of the remainder is unknown. This sample gives 130,000 to 150,000 clones in total; approximately 83% of them show up just once. The ten largest account for about 8% of the sample. Material: peripheral blood. The receptors stem from a woman aged 55-69 years with COVID-19, enrolled during active disease.

The V and J genes are TRBV19 and TRBJ1-6; D call uncertain. V lost 7 bases and J 3 bases, leaving 13 bases between the germline ends. This CDR3 is built from 15 residues. Germline V CDR1 and CDR2: LNHDA, SQIVND (reference sequence). The CDR3 loop is CASTGIGDYNSPLHF. In nucleotides, the CDR3 is TGTGCCAGTACCGGAATTGGAGACTATAATTCACCCCTCCACTTT. Full variable domain (outside the CDR3, taken from reference TRBV19 and TRBJ1-6): DGGITQSPKYLFRKEGQNVTLSCEQNLNHDAMYWYRQDPGQGLRLIYYSQIVNDFQKGDIAEGYSVSREKKESFPLTVTSAQKNPTAFYLCASTGIGDYNSPLHFGNGTRLTVT.

J is TRBJ1-2 and V is TRBV3-1 (or the pseudogene TRBV3-2); D gene ambiguous. The CDR3 consists of 13 residues. The germline gives CDR1 LGHDT, CDR2 YNNKEL (reference sequence). Trimming stripped 1 base from V and 4 bases from J, with 7 bases between. CDR3 residues: CASSQGSSYGYTF. CDR3 DNA sequence: TGTGCCAGCAGCCAAGGCAGTTCCTATGGCTACACCTTC.

This clone has a single count. This chain links TRBV24-1 with TRBJ2-2; tentative D call: TRBD1 (6 bases). Between the trimmed V and J ends, which lost 9 bases and 0 bases, there was a span of 10 bases. The length of the CDR3 is 14 residues. Germline lookup yields CDR1 KGHDR and CDR2 SFDVKD. As DNA, the CDR3 is TGTGCCACCGCCGGGACAACGAACACCGGGGAGCTGTTTTTT. This codes for CATAGTTNTGELFF.

Here the CDR3 DNA reads TGTGCCAGCAGTAGCCGACAGGGTCCCTTCGTTATGGGCTACACCTTC. Its protein product is CASSSRQGPFVMGYTF. J is TRBJ1-2 and V is TRBV27; TRBD1 aligns across 7 bases. This CDR3 is 16 amino acids long. The trim removed 5 bases at V and 8 bases at J, leaving 17 bases unmatched. Germline CDR1 is MNHEY and CDR2 is SMNVEV (reference sequence).

V gene TRBV3-1 (or the pseudogene TRBV3-2) combines with J gene TRBJ2-5; TRBD2 matches at 14 bases. Losses at the gene ends were 4 bases for V and 4 bases for J; bases not matched to a gene: 5. The CDR3 totals 16 residues. Germline V gene data show CDR1 as LGHDT and CDR2 as YNNKEL (reference sequence). The CDR3 is CASSPTSGGERETQYF. The CDR3 DNA follows: TGTGCCAGCAGCCCGACTAGCGGGGGGGAGCGAGAGACCCAGTACTTC.

V and J are TRBV13 and TRBJ2-7; maybe TRBD2 (5 bases). The CDR3 length is 12 residues. Germline V lookup: CDR1 PRHDT, CDR2 FYEKMQ (reference sequence). V lost 5 bases to trimming and J lost 4 bases, with 9 bases between them. CDR3 loop: CASSPGFYEQYF. For the CDR3, the DNA is TGTGCCAGCAGCCCGGGATTTTACGAGCAGTACTTC. Full variable domain (missing parts from reference TRBV13 and TRBJ2-7): AAGVIQSPRHLIKEKRETATLKCYPIPRHDTVYWYQQGPGQDPQFLISFYEKMQSDKGSIPDRFSAQQFSDYHSELNMSSLELGDSALYFCASSPGFYEQYFGPGTRLTVT.

The V gene is TRBV19, the J gene TRBJ2-3, with 8 positions matching TRBD2. The CDR3 loop spans 16 amino acids. In germline, CDR1 is LNHDA, CDR2 SQIVND (reference sequence). The trim removed 4 bases at V and 0 bases at J, leaving 6 bases unmatched. The CDR3 spells CASSTLAGISTDTQYF. CDR3 nucleotide sequence: TGTGCCAGTAGTACTCTAGCGGGTATTAGCACAGATACGCAGTATTTT.

The chain couples TRBV5-5 to TRBJ2-7; D is possibly TRBD2 (5 bases). The V gene lost 0 bases and the J gene lost 0 bases, with 13 bases spanning the gap. The CDR3 has 16 residues. Germline values: CDR1 SGHKS, CDR2 YYEKEE (reference sequence). In nucleotides, the CDR3 is TGTGCCAGCAGCTTGGCCCTCAGCGGCAACTCCTACGAGCAGTACTTC. Translating gives CASSLALSGNSYEQYF. The full variable domain, in which reference TRBV5-5 and TRBJ2-7 provide the parts outside the CDR3, is DAGVTQSPTHLIKTRGQQVTLRCSPISGHKSVSWYQQVLGQGPQFIFQYYEKEERGRGNFPDRFSARQFPNYSSELNVNALLLGDSALYLCASSLALSGNSYEQYFGPGTRLTVT.

The J gene is TRBJ1-6, the V gene TRBV11-2; D not certain. Trimming removed 0 bases from V and 0 bases from J, with 6 bases in between. The CDR3 is 16 amino acids. CDR1 and CDR2 (germline): SGHAT, FQNNGV. The CDR3 loop is CASSLELSSYNSPLHF. The CDR3 DNA sequence: TGTGCCAGCAGCTTAGAGCTAAGCTCCTATAATTCACCCCTCCACTTT.

This clone showed up just a few times. The rearrangement joins TRBV4-1 to TRBJ1-4; possibly TRBD1 for D (6 bases). The V gene's germline CDR1 is MGHRA and CDR2 YSYEKL. The CDR3 contains 17 residues. V lost 0 bases, J lost 6 bases, and 17 bases lay in between. The CDR3 DNA follows: TGCGCCAGCAGCCAAGATGGGAGGGGGGCATCAGATGAAAAACTGTTTTTT. As protein: CASSQDGRGASDEKLFF.

The CDR3 DNA is TGTGCCAGCAGTTCGGGGGTTGGGCAGTTTGAAGCTTTCTTT. This translates into CASSSGVGQFEAFF. V is TRBV6-5 and J is TRBJ1-1; possibly TRBD1 for D (5 bases). V lost 4 bases to trimming and J lost 7 bases, with 16 bases between them. This CDR3 comprises 14 residues. Looked up from germline, CDR1 is MNHEY and CDR2 is SVGAGI.

The J gene is TRBJ1-3, the V gene TRBV7-2; 10 positions agree with TRBD1. CDR1 is SGHTA and CDR2 is FQGNSA in the germline V gene. CDR3 length equals 15 residues. V gave up 4 bases and J gave up 4 bases; unmatched junction bases: 4. Here the CDR3 DNA reads TGTGCCAGCAGCTCCGGGACAGGGGCAGGAAACACCATATATTTT. Translation: CASSSGTGAGNTIYF.

This chain uses TRBV19 with TRBJ2-5, with TRBD1 matching over 9 bases. V gave up 8 bases and J gave up 2 bases; unmatched junction bases: 3. The CDR3 has 13 residues. The germline V gene encodes CDR1 LNHDA and CDR2 SQIVND (reference sequence). CDR3 amino acids: CASRGTGQETQYF. CDR3 coding DNA: TGTGCCAGTCGGGGGACAGGGCAAGAGACCCAGTACTTC. The full variable domain, with the rest looked up from reference TRBV19 and TRBJ2-5, is DGGITQSPKYLFRKEGQNVTLSCEQNLNHDAMYWYRQDPGQGLRLIYYSQIVNDFQKGDIAEGYSVSREKKESFPLTVTSAQKNPTAFYLCASRGTGQETQYFGPGTRLLVL.

In this sample, this clone turned up once. The chain couples TRBV19 to TRBJ1-1; perhaps TRBD1 as D (5 bases). The V end lost 5 bases, the J end lost 8 bases, and 18 bases lay between the germline ends. This CDR3 is built from 14 residues. Germline lookup yields CDR1 LNHDA and CDR2 SQIVND (reference sequence). The CDR3 protein is CASSSWGVNREAFF. CDR3 sequence (DNA): TGTGCCAGTAGTTCCTGGGGGGTCAACAGGGAAGCTTTCTTT. The complete variable domain, with remaining parts taken from reference TRBV19 and TRBJ1-1, reads DGGITQSPKYLFRKEGQNVTLSCEQNLNHDAMYWYRQDPGQGLRLIYYSQIVNDFQKGDIAEGYSVSREKKESFPLTVTSAQKNPTAFYLCASSSWGVNREAFFGQGTRLTVV.

The CDR3 sequence: CASSLGLARNEQFF. The CDR3, as DNA: TGCGCCAGCAGCTTGGGACTAGCGAGGAATGAGCAGTTCTTC. The rearrangement links TRBV5-1 to TRBJ2-1, with 8 bases fitting TRBD2. CDR1 is SGHRS and CDR2 is YFSETQ in the germline V gene. With V trimmed by 0 bases and J by 7 bases, 3 bases remained unmatched. The CDR3 spans 14 residues.

The rearrangement uses TRBV27 and TRBJ1-2; D possibly corresponds to TRBD1 (6 bases). V was pared by 4 bases and J by 4 bases, with 13 bases between. The CDR3 sequence is 14 residues long. Germline V CDR1 and CDR2: MNHEY, SMNVEV (reference sequence). The CDR3 DNA sequence: TGTGCCAGCAGTTCCGCGGGGGCCTCCTATGGCTACACCTTC. Protein product: CASSSAGASYGYTF.

CDR3 coding DNA: TGTGCCAGCAGCTTAGCCCTGGACAGGGTTTACATTCAGTACTTC. It yields the protein CASSLALDRVYIQYF. The chain carries TRBV7-2 and TRBJ2-4; 8 nucleotides line up with TRBD1. V lost 0 bases to trimming and J lost 8 bases; unmatched junction nucleotides: 6. Per the germline V gene, CDR1 is SGHTA and CDR2 is FQGNSA. This CDR3 region has 15 residues.

The J gene is TRBJ2-1, the V gene TRBV28; 11 bases align to TRBD2. The CDR3 has 18 amino acids. J gave up 9 bases and V 3 bases, and 16 bases lay outside the gene matches. CDR1 and CDR2 from the germline V gene are MDHEN and SYDVKM. CDR3 nucleotide sequence: TGTGCCAGCAGTTTGATCACCCTAGGGACTAGCGGTTTCGGTGAGCAGTTCTTC. It is translated as CASSLITLGTSGFGEQFF.

The gene calls are TRBV29-1 and TRBJ2-6; 7 bases fit TRBD1. The germline CDR1 and CDR2 sequences are SQVTM and ANQGSEA. J gave up 2 bases and V 4 bases, and 8 bases lay outside the gene matches. This CDR3 is built from 16 residues. CDR3 sequence reads: CSVAGTGETGANVLTF. In DNA form, the CDR3 reads TGCAGCGTTGCTGGCACAGGGGAAACTGGGGCCAACGTCCTGACTTTC.

The chain couples TRBV7-8 to TRBJ2-7; 7 bases are a match to TRBD1. The V segment lost 4 bases and the J segment 2 bases; nucleotides outside the gene matches: 5. This CDR3 contains 14 residues. Germline loops: CDR1 SGHVS, CDR2 FQNEAQ. The chain's CDR3 is CASSSGQRPYEQYF. The CDR3 DNA follows: TGTGCCAGCAGCTCGGGACAGCGGCCCTACGAGCAGTACTTC.

The chain employs TRBV3-1 (or the pseudogene TRBV3-2) and TRBJ2-5, with D unresolved. This CDR3 contains 14 residues. V lost 1 base and J 2 bases, leaving 8 bases between the germline ends. Germline V CDR1 and CDR2: LGHDT, YNNKEL (reference sequence). DNA for the CDR3: TGTGCCAGCAGCCAAGCAAGGCGGCAAGAGACCCAGTACTTC. This gives the protein CASSQARRQETQYF.

The DNA for the CDR3 is TGTGCCAGCAGCCCCGAGGGCAGGGGGCGATCAACTGAAGCTTTCTTT. It specifies CASSPEGRGRSTEAFF. The chain links TRBV14 to TRBJ1-1, with 8 bases that match TRBD1. The CDR3 runs to 16 residues. Germline assignment: CDR1 SGHDN and CDR2 FVKESK. J was trimmed by 5 bases and V by 4 bases; bases with no gene match: 12.

V gene TRBV21-1 combines with J gene TRBJ1-6; the DNA was not compared with TRBD1, the D call given in the table. TRBV21-1 is an annotated pseudogene. The CDR3 sequence is 17 residues long. CDR3 sequence reads: CASSQKGRDMLNSPLHF. The DNA for the CDR3 is TGTGCCAGCAGCCAAAAGGGTAGGGACATGCTTAATTCACCCCTCCACTTT.

V usage is TRBV5-1 and J usage is TRBJ2-7; 10 bases align to TRBD2. The CDR3 runs to 15 residues. Per the germline V gene, CDR1 is SGHRS and CDR2 is YFSETQ. With V trimmed by 4 bases and J by 2 bases, 6 bases remained unmatched. CDR3 protein: CASSSGTSAAYEQYF. CDR3 DNA sequence: TGCGCCAGCAGCAGCGGGACTAGCGCCGCCTACGAGCAGTACTTC.

In this sample, this clone turned up a few times. The gene calls are TRBV12-2 and TRBJ2-3; TRBD1, as called in the table, went unchecked against the DNA. TRBV12-2 is reported as a pseudogene. CDR3 length: 16 residues. Here the CDR3 reads CASRLTPIGPTDTQYF. The CDR3, as DNA: TGTGCAAGTCGACTCACTCCGATTGGGCCCACAGATACGCAGTATTTT.

This sequence joins TRBV5-1 and TRBJ2-1, with D tentatively TRBD1 (5 bases). Per the germline V gene, CDR1 is SGHRS and CDR2 is YFSETQ. Trimming shortened V by 6 bases and J by 8 bases, and 15 bases separated the two germline ends. CDR3 length equals 13 residues. The CDR3 loop reads CASNPTGVDEQFF. In DNA, the CDR3 is TGCGCCAGCAACCCTACAGGAGTCGATGAGCAGTTCTTC.

This clone appeared a single time. The genes are TRBV4-2 and TRBJ2-3; tentative D call: TRBD2 (6 bases). V was clipped by 1 base and J by 5 bases, with 13 bases between them. CDR1 LGHNA and CDR2 YNFKEQ come from the germline V gene. This CDR3 spans 15 amino acids. The CDR3 DNA is TGTGCCAGCAGCCAAGGTAGCGGAGTGAGAGATACGCAGTATTTT. Translation: CASSQGSGVRDTQYF.

This chain connects TRBV6-1 to TRBJ1-1; D is unclear. The CDR3 is made up of 14 amino acids. V gave up 1 base and J gave up 2 bases, with 8 bases separating them. The germline CDR1 and CDR2 sequences are MNHNS and SASEGT. The CDR3 nucleotides are TGTGCCAGCAGTGAAGTTCGGGGTAACACTGAAGCTTTCTTT. As protein: CASSEVRGNTEAFF.

This chain uses TRBV2 with TRBJ2-1; 9 nucleotides align to TRBD2. The CDR3 sequence is 17 residues long. The V gene end was trimmed by 5 bases and the J gene end by 4 bases; junction bases not matched to a gene: 12. CDR1 and CDR2 from the germline V gene are SNHLY and FYNNEI. Here the CDR3 reads CASSHPGTSRIYNEQFF. As DNA, the CDR3 is TGTGCCAGCAGTCACCCTGGGACTAGCCGAATTTACAATGAGCAGTTCTTC.